Listed below are T cell receptor beta chains from one sample, sequenced in a study of regulatory T cells in long-lasting Graves disease. Using its own MiXCR run on the multiplex PCR reads, TCRdb lists one record per CDR3 protein. The data hold roughly 420,000 distinct CDR3 sequences, with around 17% observed a single time. This same sample was also taken into another study, of T cells in Graves' hyperthyroidism and ophthalmopathy.

The sample here was peripheral blood mononuclear cells (PBMCs), taken at new diagnosis, from a patient treated with antithyroid drugs. The receptors were sampled from a woman under 30 with Graves disease. The CDR3 runs from the conserved cysteine through the conserved F or W. D genes are given only for firm matches. A row's size may be missing; if present it is once, few, many or a size class.

v_gene	j_gene	abundance	d_gene	CDR3nt	CDR3aa
TRBV28	TRBJ1-1	many	TRBD1	TGTGCCAGCAGTTTCGGGACAGCCACTGAAGCTTTCTTT	CASSFGTATEAFF
TRBV12-3/TRBV12-4	TRBJ2-5	few	TRBD1	TGTGCCAGCAGTTACTCGGCGACAGGGGGCCTGGGGGAGACCCAGTACTTC	CASSYSATGGLGETQYF
TRBV11-2	TRBJ1-2	many	-	TGTGCCAGCAGCTTGAATCCAGGGGCGGCTAACTATGGCTACACCTTC	CASSLNPGAANYGYTF
TRBV7-9	TRBJ2-2	many	-	TGTGCCAGCAGCTTTGGCAGGGGGAACACCGGGGAGCTGTTTTTT	CASSFGRGNTGELFF
TRBV24-1	TRBJ2-5	few	-	TGTGCCACCAGTGGGGTTGCCAGCTTCCAAGAGACCCAGTACTTC	CATSGVASFQETQYF
TRBV7-8	TRBJ2-1	many	TRBD2	TGTGCCAGCAGCGACTTTAGCGGGATTAAGTATAATGAGCAGTTCTTC	CASSDFSGIKYNEQFF
TRBV7-9	TRBJ1-4	once	TRBD1	TGTGCCAGCAGCTTCTCAGGGGGCGACGCAACTAATGAAAAACTGTTTTTT	CASSFSGGDATNEKLFF
TRBV28	TRBJ2-7	-	-	TGTGCCAGCAGCTACCCGACCGTTACCTACGAGCAGTACTTC	CASSYPTVTYEQYF
TRBV28	TRBJ2-7	few	-	TGTGCCAGCAACCCACCGCTGGGGTCTAACTACGAGCAGTACTTC	CASNPPLGSNYEQYF
TRBV12-3/TRBV12-4	TRBJ2-7	many	-	TGTGCCAGCAGCCTCCCGCGGGCTAAAAACGAGCAGTACTTC	CASSLPRAKNEQYF
TRBV7-8	TRBJ1-5	many	-	TGTGCCAGCAGCTTAGAACGGGGGGAGGCTCAGCCCCAGCATTTT	CASSLERGEAQPQHF
TRBV28	TRBJ1-2	many	-	TGTGCCAGCACTATACAGGGTCGGGGCTATGGCTACACCTTC	CASTIQGRGYGYTF
TRBV7-2	TRBJ2-2	-	TRBD2	TGTGCCAGCAGCCTCCGTGTAGGGGGACTAGCGAACACCGGGGAGCTGTTTTTT	CASSLRVGGLANTGELFF
TRBV2	TRBJ1-5	-	-	TGTGCCAGCAGTGAAAGGTATCGGAGCAATCAGCCCCAGCATTTT	CASSERYRSNQPQHF
TRBV30	TRBJ1-5	many	TRBD1	TGTGCCTGGAGCGCCCAGATCCGGGACAGGGGCGATCAGCCCCAGCATTTT	CAWSAQIRDRGDQPQHF
TRBV6-1	TRBJ2-2	few	-	TGTGCCAGCAACCCCTCAGGGGCGTTGGGCACCGGGGAGCTGTTTTTT	CASNPSGALGTGELFF
TRBV12-3/TRBV12-4	TRBJ2-7	many	TRBD2	TGTGCCAGCAGCCTTTCAACAGCGGGAGGCTCTCATGAGCAGTACTTC	CASSLSTAGGSHEQYF
TRBV7-6	TRBJ2-7	many	-	TGTGCCAGCAGCTTACCCCAAGACCAGGGGTACGAGCAGTACTTC	CASSLPQDQGYEQYF
TRBV12-3/TRBV12-4	TRBJ2-5	-	-	TGTGCCAGCAGTCTGAGACAGTTCGGAGAGACCCAGTACTTC	CASSLRQFGETQYF
TRBV5-1	TRBJ2-4	-	TRBD2	TGCGCCAGCAGCGCTTCCGGGACTAGCGGGCTAGGGCATGCCAAAAACATTCAGTACTTC	CASSASGTSGLGHAKNIQYF
TRBV24-1	TRBJ1-2	-	-	TGTGCCACCAGTGATTTGTCAGGGGACGGCTACACCTTC	CATSDLSGDGYTF
TRBV6-1	TRBJ1-5	-	TRBD1	TGTGCCAGCAGTGAAGACAGGGGTGGCGGCAATCAGCCCCAGCATTTT	CASSEDRGGGNQPQHF
TRBV9	TRBJ2-1	few	-	TGTGCCAGCAGCGCCATCCTTAGCGGATCCTACAATGAGCAGTTCTTC	CASSAILSGSYNEQFF
TRBV7-9	TRBJ1-3	few	TRBD1	TGTGCCAGCAGCTCACCGAGGGACAGGGCTGGAAACACCATATATTTT	CASSSPRDRAGNTIYF
TRBV6-1	TRBJ1-5	many	-	TGTGCCAGCAGTGGAACAGGGAAGAATCAGCCCCAGCATTTT	CASSGTGKNQPQHF
TRBV11-1	TRBJ2-1	few	TRBD2	TGTGCCAGCAGCTATCGTGGGAGCGGGGCTTACAATGAGCAGTTCTTC	CASSYRGSGAYNEQFF
TRBV20-1	TRBJ2-3	-	TRBD2	TGCAGTGGCGGGAGGGCCGGGGATACGCAGTATTTT	CSGGRAGDTQYF
TRBV10-3	TRBJ1-6	few	-	TGTGCCATCAGTGACAACCCCCCCCTTCTCCACTTT	CAISDNPPLLHF
TRBV28	TRBJ2-2	many	-	TGTGCCAGCATCCCTATGGTGGGGGCGCGAAACACCGGGGAGCTGTTTTTT	CASIPMVGARNTGELFF
TRBV20-1	TRBJ2-5	many	TRBD2	TGCAGTGCTGATGGACTAGCGGGAGGTACCCAAGAGACCCAGTACTTC	CSADGLAGGTQETQYF
TRBV15	TRBJ1-2	few	-	TGTGCCACCAGCAGAGACATAGCCAACGGCTACACCTTC	CATSRDIANGYTF
TRBV3-1	TRBJ2-7	few	-	TGTGCCAGCAGCCAAGGAGCGCTTCCAGCTTTTTACGAGCAGTACTTC	CASSQGALPAFYEQYF
TRBV5-1	TRBJ2-2	-	-	TGCGCCAGCAGCTTGGAAACTAGTGGAAAAACCGGGGAGCTGTTTTTT	CASSLETSGKTGELFF
TRBV20-1	TRBJ2-1	many	-	TGCAGTGCTAGAGGCGGGGCCGAGGTGGGTGAGCAGTTCTTC	CSARGGAEVGEQFF
TRBV30	TRBJ1-2	many	TRBD1	TGTGCCTGGGTCGGACAGGGGAACTATGGCTACACCTTC	CAWVGQGNYGYTF
TRBV29-1	TRBJ2-1	-	TRBD2	TGCAGCGTTGTCCCTGCGGGAGGGGGCAATGAGCAGTTCTTC	CSVVPAGGGNEQFF
TRBV6-9	TRBJ2-4	few	TRBD1	TGTGCCAGCAGTTACGGGGACAGGCCCGAACTCCCCTTCAAAAACATTCAGTACTTC	CASSYGDRPELPFKNIQYF
TRBV28	TRBJ2-5	many	TRBD2	TGTGCCAGCAGTTCCCCTCCCCCACCGCGGACTAGGGTGGCCCGACAAGAGACCCAGTACTTC	CASSSPPPPRTRVARQETQYF
TRBV30	TRBJ2-7	many	-	TGTGCCTGGAGTGTGGCGGGGCCGATGGGGGAGCAGTACTTC	CAWSVAGPMGEQYF
TRBV14	TRBJ1-6	-	TRBD1	TGTGCCAGCAGCCACCTCAGGGGGAGCTCCTATAATTCACCCCTCCACTTT	CASSHLRGSSYNSPLHF
TRBV4-1	TRBJ2-7	few	TRBD2	TGCGCCAGCAAGTCCCGGGAGGGAACCTACGAGCAGTACTTC	CASKSREGTYEQYF
TRBV20-1	TRBJ2-1	many	-	TGCAGTGCTAGGATAAACCCCCCCCCAATATATGAGCAGTTCTTC	CSARINPPPIYEQFF
TRBV24-1	TRBJ2-3	-	TRBD2	TGTGCCACCAGTGACCCGACTAGCGGGAGTGGTACAGATACGCAGTATTTT	CATSDPTSGSGTDTQYF
TRBV18	TRBJ1-4	-	-	TGTGCCAGCTCACCAGGGGTTAAGGAAAAACTGTTTTTT	CASSPGVKEKLFF
TRBV27	TRBJ2-1	-	TRBD2	TGTGCCAGCAGTTTGGCTAGCGGGAGATACATAAATGAGCAGTTCTTC	CASSLASGRYINEQFF
TRBV27	TRBJ2-1	many	-	TGTGCCAGCAGTTCGACGGTTACAAGTGAGCAGTTCTTC	CASSSTVTSEQFF
TRBV18	TRBJ2-7	-	TRBD2	TGTGCCAGCTCACGAGGGAGGGACCGAAGCTCCTACGAGCAGTACTTC	CASSRGRDRSSYEQYF
TRBV5-1	TRBJ1-4	-	TRBD1	TGCGCCAGCAGCCCAGGACAGGGCACCATATATGAAAAAATGTTTTTT	CASSPGQGTIYEKMFF
TRBV4-3	TRBJ2-1	-	-	TGCGCCAGCAGCCAAGAGCCCGGTAATGAGCAGTTCTTC	CASSQEPGNEQFF
TRBV6-5	TRBJ2-1	few	-	TGTGCCAGCAGTTCCAGACTAGGGTACAATGAGCAGTTCTTC	CASSSRLGYNEQFF
TRBV4-1	TRBJ2-7	-	-	TGCGCCAGCAGCCAAGGCGCGGGTTCGGGCTACGAGCAGTACTTC	CASSQGAGSGYEQYF
TRBV5-1	TRBJ2-3	-	-	TGCGCCAGCAGCTTGGAGTTAAAGAACACAGATACGCAGTATTTT	CASSLELKNTDTQYF